The 16 T cell receptor beta chains listed next were all sequenced from one sample in a study of identical twins. TCRdb passed the 5' RACE reads through MiXCR, listing each CDR3 protein once. The sample holds some 760,000 distinct CDR3 sequences, approximately 18% seen once. In addition, the sample was reused for a study of T cells expressing NK-cell markers.

Sample: PBMCs. The receptors were gathered from a woman aged 18-29 years in good health.

This sequence joins TRBV5-1 and TRBJ2-7; perhaps TRBD1 as D (7 bases). CDR1 is SGHRS and CDR2 is YFSETQ in the germline V gene. V shed 1 base and J shed 2 bases, with 13 bases lying between them. The CDR3 totals 15 residues. Written as DNA, the CDR3 is TGCGCCAGCAGCTTGTCCGGAGGGGGCGCCTACGAGCAGTACTTC. Amino acids: CASSLSGGGAYEQYF.

The V and J genes are TRBV5-5 and TRBJ2-7; D gene ambiguous. The germline V gene encodes CDR1 SGHKS and CDR2 YYEKEE (reference sequence). The CDR3 is 14 amino acids. V was pared by 2 bases and J by 2 bases, with 11 bases between. This CDR3 reads CASSLMAGPYEQYF. The CDR3 coding sequence is TGTGCCAGCAGCTTAATGGCAGGCCCCTACGAGCAGTACTTC.

This clonotype has just a few counts. This chain links TRBV20-1 with TRBJ2-1; D remains ambiguous. CDR3 length equals 12 residues. From germline, CDR1 is DFQATT and CDR2 SNEGSKA (reference sequence). V lost 6 bases to trimming and J lost 6 bases, with 12 bases between them. The CDR3 sequence is CSAPTWANEQFF. The DNA for the CDR3 is TGCAGTGCCCCGACCTGGGCCAATGAGCAGTTCTTC.

In this sample, this clonotype turned up a few times. J is TRBJ1-3 and V is TRBV5-1, with D hard to call. This CDR3 region has 14 residues. V was trimmed by 7 bases and J by 0 bases, leaving 11 bases between them. Germline V gives CDR1 SGHRS, CDR2 YFSETQ. The CDR3 DNA follows: TGCGCCAGCGCTGACGGACCCTCTGGAAACACCATATATTTT. Amino acids: CASADGPSGNTIYF.

A few counts support this clonotype. This rearrangement joins TRBV4-3 to TRBJ2-3; 7 bases align to TRBD2. The germline gives CDR1 LGHNA, CDR2 YSLEER. The V segment lost 5 bases and the J segment 5 bases; nucleotides outside the gene matches: 10. This CDR3 has 15 amino acids. The CDR3 is CASSFRLAVGDTQYF. The CDR3 DNA sequence: TGCGCCAGCAGCTTTCGACTAGCAGTAGGAGATACGCAGTATTTT.

V gene TRBV7-9 combines with J gene TRBJ1-1, with a tentative D call TRBD1 (5 bases). The CDR3 covers 14 residues. Germline V gives CDR1 SEHNR, CDR2 FQNEAQ (reference sequence). V lost 5 bases and J 0 bases, leaving 10 bases between the germline ends. CDR3 coding DNA: TGTGCCAGCAGCGCCCGGGACGTGAACACTGAAGCTTTCTTT. Its protein product is CASSARDVNTEAFF.

This rearrangement joins TRBV5-6 to TRBJ2-5; 11 nucleotides line up with TRBD1. Germline values: CDR1 SGHDT, CDR2 YYEEEE. The CDR3 has 13 residues. V dropped 8 bases and J dropped 7; count of bases not matched to a gene: 7. The chain's CDR3 is CARGPGTGGTQYF. The CDR3, as DNA: TGTGCCAGGGGCCCCGGGACAGGGGGGACCCAGTACTTC.

This clonotype has only a few counts. V gene TRBV7-2 combines with J gene TRBJ2-3; D unclear. V lost 1 base, J lost 4 bases, and 9 bases lay in between. The CDR3 length is 14 residues. The germline V gene has CDR1 SGHTA and CDR2 FQGNSA. Here the CDR3 DNA reads TGTGCCAGCAGCTTAGGCCCAGGCCCAGATACGCAGTATTTT. This encodes CASSLGPGPDTQYF.

This clonotype was seen a few times. V gene TRBV6-2 or TRBV6-3 combines with J gene TRBJ2-6; D remains ambiguous. The V end lost 7 bases, the J end lost 0 bases, and 7 bases lay between the germline ends. The CDR3 extends over 14 amino acids. In germline, CDR1 is MNHEY, CDR2 SVGEGT. The CDR3 DNA reads as TGTGCCAGCACCCCTGGCTCTGGGGCCAACGTCCTGACTTTC. Protein product: CASTPGSGANVLTF.

This chain connects TRBV15 to TRBJ2-3, with 16 bases fitting TRBD2. Germline values: CDR1 LNHNV, CDR2 YYDKDF (reference sequence). This CDR3 is built from 22 residues. The ends lost 0 bases at V and 4 bases at J; junction bases unmatched: 16. CDR3: CATSRDAWGLAGGPIIADTQYF. As DNA, the CDR3 is TGTGCCACCAGCAGAGATGCATGGGGACTAGCGGGAGGGCCGATTATAGCAGATACGCAGTATTTT.

In its sample, this clonotype was seen many times. The rearrangement joins TRBV12-3 or TRBV12-4 to TRBJ1-5, with D hard to call. V lost 1 base and J 4 bases, leaving 8 bases between the germline ends. CDR3 length equals 14 residues. In nucleotides, the CDR3 is TGTGCCAGCAGTTTAGGGGTAGGAAATCAGCCCCAGCATTTT. This encodes CASSLGVGNQPQHF.

This clonotype has at least ten counts. J is TRBJ1-6 and V is TRBV18; possible D gene TRBD1, 5 bases. V gave up 8 bases and J gave up 7 bases, with 18 bases separating them. The CDR3 loop spans 15 amino acids. CDR1 is KGHSH, CDR2 LQKENI, per germline. CDR3 protein: CASLQSTGGNSPLHF. The CDR3 DNA reads as TGTGCCAGCCTACAGTCGACCGGGGGAAATTCACCCCTCCACTTT. The whole variable domain, filled in from reference TRBV18 and TRBJ1-6, reads NAGVMQNPRHLVRRRGQEARLRCSPMKGHSHVYWYRQLPEEGLKFMVYLQKENIIDESGMPKERFSAEFPKEGPSILRIQQVVRGDSAAYFCASLQSTGGNSPLHFGNGTRLTVT.

This clonotype was seen a handful of times. The genes are TRBV12-3 or TRBV12-4 and TRBJ2-5; possible D gene TRBD2, 6 bases. V dropped 6 bases and J dropped 9 bases, with 23 bases sitting between them. The CDR3 consists of 15 residues. The DNA of the CDR3 is TGTGCCAGCAGCCGACCCGCTAGCGTCTCTAGGGCCCAGTACTTC. Its protein is CASSRPASVSRAQYF.

This clonotype was seen more than once but under ten times. V and J are TRBV4-3 and TRBJ2-2; D is ambiguous. Trimming pared 2 bases from V and 7 bases from J, leaving 14 bases between. CDR1 and CDR2 from the germline V gene are LGHNA and YSLEER. CDR3 length equals 15 residues. In nucleotides, the CDR3 is TGCGCCAGCAGCCAACTCTTAGGATCGGGCGGGGAGCTGTTTTTT. Encoded protein: CASSQLLGSGGELFF.

This clonotype turned up a few times. One end of the junction fails to match germline, which may point to a read error. The V gene is TRBV6-1, the J gene TRBJ1-2; no reliable D call. Germline assignment: CDR1 MNHNS and CDR2 SASEGT. This CDR3 has 13 amino acids. The CDR3 DNA is TGTGCCAGCAGGGAAGGGCCTAACTATGGCTACACCTTC. Its protein product is CASREGPNYGYTF.

This clonotype was observed a handful of times. The chain employs TRBV6-1 and TRBJ2-3, with TRBD1 identical over 7 bases. The germline V gene has CDR1 MNHNS and CDR2 SASEGT. V dropped 5 bases and J dropped 3; count of bases not matched to a gene: 8. The CDR3 spans 15 residues. In nucleotides, the CDR3 is TGTGCCAGCAGTACGGGACAGACTCGGACAGATACGCAGTATTTT. Translating gives CASSTGQTRTDTQYF.